The present TCR beta chain was sequenced within a study of early stage breast cancer tumors. Trimming took 6 bases from V and 1 from J; bases not matched to a gene: 5. The CDR3 has 14 amino acids. Per germline, CDR1 MNHEY and CDR2 SVGAGI. This clone appeared once. The antigen is undetermined. Whole-study findings and limits: Blood repertoires resembled normal breast more than tumor.

The assay was immunoSEQ multiplex PCR, and TCRdb's table has in-frame clones only and misses some. The sample includes 25,000 to 35,000 clones, 80% of them seen just once. Sample: blood. The V call is TRBV6-5, the J call TRBJ1-2; the match to TRBD1 covers 7 bases. The receptor comes from a person aged 55 to 75 with breast cancer. CDR3 loop: CASRYRQGNYGYTF. DNA for the CDR3: TGTGCCAGCAGATATAGACAGGGTAACTATGGCTACACCTTC.